These T cell receptor beta chains were read from a single sample in a study of cytomegalovirus exposure and HLA in healthy donors. Some clones are missing from TCRdb's copy, which holds only in-frame ones; the method was immunoSEQ multiplex PCR. This sample has about 130,000 clones; roughly 82% occur once, and the top ten carry roughly 13%. Material for sequencing was PBMCs. The source is a woman aged 55-69 years in good health and CMV-seropositive. The CDR3 runs from the conserved cysteine through the conserved F or W. D genes are given only for firm matches. Clone size is given for some rows only: seen once, a few or many times, or a class if the clone is expanded.

v_gene: TRBV30; abundance: NA; d_gene: NA; j_gene: TRBJ1-1; CDR3aa: CAWSPDWATEAFF; CDR3nt: TGTGCCTGGAGTCCGGACTGGGCCACTGAAGCTTTCTTT
v_gene: TRBV7-9; abundance: NA; d_gene: NA; j_gene: TRBJ1-1; CDR3aa: CASRPTEGTQAFF; CDR3nt: TGTGCCAGCAGACCCACAGAGGGAACTCAAGCTTTCTTT
v_gene: TRBV27; abundance: NA; d_gene: TRBD1; j_gene: TRBJ2-1; CDR3aa: CASSSWTGIDEQFF; CDR3nt: TGTGCCAGCAGTTCCTGGACAGGGATTGATGAGCAGTTCTTC
v_gene: TRBV5-4; abundance: NA; d_gene: NA; j_gene: TRBJ2-7; CDR3aa: CASSFSGLDEQYF; CDR3nt: TGTGCCAGCAGCTTCTCAGGGCTCGACGAGCAGTACTTC
v_gene: TRBV7-6; abundance: few; d_gene: TRBD1; j_gene: TRBJ1-3; CDR3aa: CASSLEGALSGNTIYF; CDR3nt: TGTGCCAGCAGCTTAGAGGGGGCCCTCTCTGGAAACACCATATATTTT
v_gene: TRBV7-2; abundance: NA; d_gene: TRBD2; j_gene: TRBJ2-5; CDR3aa: CASSLAGRTSGSFGGKTQYF; CDR3nt: TGTGCCAGCAGCTTAGCGGGGCGGACTAGCGGGAGTTTTGGTGGGAAGACCCAGTACTTC
v_gene: TRBV7-6; abundance: NA; d_gene: TRBD2; j_gene: TRBJ2-7; CDR3aa: CASSRAGGIYEQYF; CDR3nt: TGTGCCAGCAGTAGAGCGGGGGGGATCTACGAGCAGTACTTC
v_gene: TRBV7-3; abundance: NA; d_gene: NA; j_gene: TRBJ2-5; CDR3aa: CASSPQGGRETQYF; CDR3nt: TGTGCCAGCAGCCCCCAGGGAGGCCGGGAGACCCAGTACTTC
v_gene: TRBV4-2; abundance: NA; d_gene: NA; j_gene: TRBJ1-1; CDR3aa: CASSQENLQGGTEAFF; CDR3nt: TGTGCCAGCAGCCAAGAAAACCTTCAGGGTGGCACTGAAGCTTTCTTT
v_gene: TRBV30; abundance: NA; d_gene: TRBD2; j_gene: TRBJ2-7; CDR3aa: CAWTAGGYAEQYF; CDR3nt: TGTGCCTGGACTGCGGGAGGATATGCCGAGCAGTACTTC
v_gene: TRBV4-2; abundance: NA; d_gene: TRBD1; j_gene: TRBJ1-1; CDR3aa: CASTQTGMTEAFF; CDR3nt: TGTGCCAGCACCCAGACAGGGATGACTGAAGCTTTCTTT
v_gene: TRBV18; abundance: NA; d_gene: NA; j_gene: TRBJ1-1; CDR3aa: CASSPRASQGRNVNTEAFF; CDR3nt: TGTGCCAGCTCACCACGAGCGTCGCAGGGGCGTAATGTAAACACTGAAGCTTTCTTT
v_gene: TRBV15; abundance: NA; d_gene: NA; j_gene: TRBJ2-6; CDR3aa: CATQGLRSGANVLTF; CDR3nt: TGTGCCACCCAGGGTTTGCGCTCTGGGGCCAACGTCCTGACTTTC
v_gene: TRBV4-1; abundance: NA; d_gene: NA; j_gene: TRBJ2-3; CDR3aa: CASSQAGRGGTDTQYF; CDR3nt: TGCGCCAGCAGCCAAGCTGGGCGGGGCGGTACAGATACGCAGTATTTT
v_gene: TRBV6-5; abundance: once; d_gene: TRBD1; j_gene: TRBJ2-5; CDR3aa: CASSSTGTGRGETQYF; CDR3nt: TGTGCCAGCAGTTCTACCGGGACAGGGAGGGGAGAGACCCAGTACTTC
v_gene: TRBV18; abundance: NA; d_gene: TRBD2; j_gene: TRBJ2-1; CDR3aa: CASSPRAGGQDEQFF; CDR3nt: TGTGCCAGCTCACCTCGAGCGGGGGGGCAGGATGAGCAGTTCTTC
v_gene: TRBV11-2; abundance: few; d_gene: NA; j_gene: TRBJ1-4; CDR3aa: CASSDRSRSEKLFF; CDR3nt: TGTGCCAGCAGCGACCGGAGCAGAAGTGAAAAACTGTTTTTT
v_gene: TRBV7-9; abundance: NA; d_gene: NA; j_gene: TRBJ1-2; CDR3aa: CASSDAGLRYGYTF; CDR3nt: TGTGCCAGCAGCGACGCAGGCTTACGCTATGGCTACACCTTC
v_gene: TRBV5-4; abundance: NA; d_gene: NA; j_gene: TRBJ2-3; CDR3aa: CASSLGGAAPLSTDTQYF; CDR3nt: TGTGCCAGCAGCTTGGGCGGGGCCGCCCCCCTCAGCACAGATACGCAGTATTTT
v_gene: TRBV11-1; abundance: once; d_gene: TRBD2; j_gene: TRBJ2-7; CDR3aa: CASSSGLAVGREQYF; CDR3nt: TGTGCCAGCAGCTCGGGACTAGCGGTTGGAAGGGAGCAGTACTTC
v_gene: TRBV4-1; abundance: NA; d_gene: NA; j_gene: TRBJ2-3; CDR3aa: CASSHPHLSSTDTQYF; CDR3nt: TGCGCCAGCAGCCACCCCCACTTATCAAGCACAGATACGCAGTATTTT
v_gene: TRBV5-1; abundance: NA; d_gene: NA; j_gene: TRBJ1-5; CDR3aa: CASSLDGGSNQPQHF; CDR3nt: TGCGCCAGCAGCTTGGACGGCGGTAGCAATCAGCCCCAGCATTTT
v_gene: TRBV11-2; abundance: NA; d_gene: NA; j_gene: TRBJ1-3; CDR3aa: CASSLVGDILTPGNTIYF; CDR3nt: TGTGCCAGCAGCTTAGTGGGTGACATATTAACCCCTGGAAACACCATATATTTT
v_gene: TRBV12-5; abundance: NA; d_gene: NA; j_gene: TRBJ2-5; CDR3aa: CASGLVASLAWETQYF; CDR3nt: TGTGCTAGTGGTTTGGTAGCCTCACTAGCCTGGGAGACCCAGTACTTC
v_gene: TRBV30; abundance: few; d_gene: TRBD2; j_gene: TRBJ2-6; CDR3aa: CAGTRGGSSGANVLTF; CDR3nt: TGTGCCGGAACTCGGGGGGGATCCTCTGGGGCCAACGTCCTGACTTTC
v_gene: TRBV30; abundance: NA; d_gene: TRBD1; j_gene: TRBJ2-5; CDR3aa: CAWRPGGAGETQYF; CDR3nt: TGTGCCTGGAGACCAGGGGGCGCGGGGGAGACCCAGTACTTC
v_gene: TRBV4-2; abundance: NA; d_gene: NA; j_gene: TRBJ2-3; CDR3aa: CASSQDAAQSIDTQYF; CDR3nt: TGTGCCAGCAGCCAAGATGCCGCTCAGTCAATAGATACGCAGTATTTT
v_gene: TRBV4-2; abundance: NA; d_gene: NA; j_gene: TRBJ2-1; CDR3aa: CASSQVNTGFYYNEQFF; CDR3nt: TGTGCCAGCAGCCAAGTTAATACGGGGTTTTACTACAATGAGCAGTTCTTC
v_gene: TRBV6-5; abundance: NA; d_gene: NA; j_gene: TRBJ1-6; CDR3aa: CASSYARGRANSPLHF; CDR3nt: TGTGCCAGCAGTTACGCGCGCGGCAGGGCGAATTCACCCCTCCACTTT
v_gene: TRBV18; abundance: NA; d_gene: NA; j_gene: TRBJ1-1; CDR3aa: CASSDLQGNTEAFF; CDR3nt: TGTGCCAGCTCGGACCTTCAGGGGAACACTGAAGCTTTCTTT
v_gene: TRBV28; abundance: NA; d_gene: NA; j_gene: TRBJ2-1; CDR3aa: CASSLWGSGSYNEQFF; CDR3nt: TGTGCCAGCAGTTTATGGGGTAGCGGCTCCTACAATGAGCAGTTCTTC
v_gene: TRBV5-8; abundance: NA; d_gene: NA; j_gene: TRBJ2-7; CDR3aa: CASSLRVEQYF; CDR3nt: TGTGCCAGCAGCTTGAGAGTTGAGCAGTACTTC
v_gene: TRBV5-1; abundance: NA; d_gene: NA; j_gene: TRBJ1-5; CDR3aa: CASRQYSNQPQHF; CDR3nt: TGCGCCAGCAGACAATATAGCAATCAGCCCCAGCATTTT
v_gene: TRBV6-5; abundance: NA; d_gene: NA; j_gene: TRBJ2-2; CDR3aa: CASSYVSGINTGELFF; CDR3nt: TGTGCCAGCAGTTACGTTTCGGGGATAAACACCGGGGAGCTGTTTTTT
v_gene: TRBV6-6; abundance: few; d_gene: NA; j_gene: TRBJ1-4; CDR3aa: CASSKTQGKDEKLFF; CDR3nt: TGTGCCAGCAGTAAGACGCAGGGAAAAGATGAAAAACTGTTTTTT
v_gene: TRBV5-6; abundance: few; d_gene: NA; j_gene: TRBJ2-2; CDR3aa: CASSLQGAPVPGELFF; CDR3nt: TGTGCCAGCAGCTTACAGGGTGCACCAGTCCCCGGGGAGCTGTTTTTT
v_gene: TRBV6-5; abundance: once; d_gene: TRBD1; j_gene: TRBJ1-2; CDR3aa: CASSYWGDRGGYTF; CDR3nt: TGTGCCAGCAGTTACTGGGGGGACAGGGGTGGCTACACCTTC
v_gene: TRBV5-8; abundance: NA; d_gene: NA; j_gene: TRBJ2-4; CDR3aa: CASSLQGAKNIQYF; CDR3nt: TGTGCCAGCAGCCTGCAGGGGGCCAAAAACATTCAGTACTTC
v_gene: TRBV4-1; abundance: once; d_gene: NA; j_gene: TRBJ1-6; CDR3aa: CASSHPNSPLHF; CDR3nt: TGCGCCAGCAGCCACCCGAATTCACCCCTCCACTTT
v_gene: TRBV2; abundance: NA; d_gene: NA; j_gene: TRBJ1-5; CDR3aa: CASSTEGSNQPQHF; CDR3nt: TGTGCCAGCAGTACCGAGGGATCCAATCAGCCCCAGCATTTT
v_gene: TRBV6-1; abundance: NA; d_gene: NA; j_gene: TRBJ1-1; CDR3aa: CASSEKKDSYHTEAFF; CDR3nt: TGTGCCAGCAGTGAAAAAAAGGACAGTTATCACACTGAAGCTTTCTTT
v_gene: TRBV5-6; abundance: NA; d_gene: NA; j_gene: TRBJ1-5; CDR3aa: CASSLRGYSNQPQHF; CDR3nt: TGTGCCAGCAGCTTGCGGGGGTATAGCAATCAGCCCCAGCATTTT
v_gene: TRBV29-1; abundance: NA; d_gene: NA; j_gene: TRBJ1-2; CDR3aa: CSVLPGGHYGYTF; CDR3nt: TGCAGCGTCCTCCCCGGGGGGCACTATGGCTACACCTTC
v_gene: TRBV2; abundance: NA; d_gene: TRBD1; j_gene: TRBJ2-2; CDR3aa: CASRGQGTNTGELFF; CDR3nt: TGTGCCAGCAGGGGACAGGGGACTAACACCGGGGAGCTGTTTTTT
v_gene: TRBV5-1; abundance: few; d_gene: TRBD2; j_gene: TRBJ2-1; CDR3aa: CASSLGGGSLYNEQFF; CDR3nt: TGCGCCAGCAGCTTGGGTGGCGGGAGTTTATACAATGAGCAGTTCTTC
v_gene: TRBV2; abundance: NA; d_gene: NA; j_gene: TRBJ2-2; CDR3aa: CASSVRLVRSNTGELFF; CDR3nt: TGTGCCAGCAGTGTACGTCTGGTCCGGTCGAACACCGGGGAGCTGTTTTTT
v_gene: TRBV27; abundance: NA; d_gene: TRBD1; j_gene: TRBJ2-7; CDR3aa: CASSLWTGGEQYF; CDR3nt: TGTGCCAGCAGTTTATGGACAGGGGGCGAGCAGTACTTC
v_gene: TRBV4-1; abundance: NA; d_gene: NA; j_gene: TRBJ2-6; CDR3aa: CASSQEYSSGANVLTF; CDR3nt: TGCGCCAGCAGCCAAGAGTACAGCTCTGGGGCCAACGTCCTGACTTTC
v_gene: TRBV13; abundance: NA; d_gene: TRBD2; j_gene: TRBJ2-1; CDR3aa: CASSLRGGAISIEQFF; CDR3nt: TGTGCCAGCAGCTTGCGCGGGGGGGCGATTTCCATTGAGCAGTTCTTC
v_gene: TRBV19; abundance: NA; d_gene: NA; j_gene: TRBJ2-6; CDR3aa: CASSIDWEGVAGANVLTF; CDR3nt: TGTGCCAGTAGTATCGACTGGGAGGGGGTAGCTGGGGCCAACGTCCTGACTTTC
v_gene: TRBV19; abundance: NA; d_gene: TRBD1; j_gene: TRBJ2-7; CDR3aa: CASSIEQGFYEQYF; CDR3nt: TGTGCCAGTAGTATAGAACAGGGGTTCTACGAGCAGTACTTC
v_gene: TRBV2; abundance: NA; d_gene: NA; j_gene: TRBJ2-3; CDR3aa: CASSVSGGTDTQYF; CDR3nt: TGTGCCAGCAGTGTGTCGGGGGGCACAGATACGCAGTATTTT